A selection of T cell receptor beta chains follows, all from one sample in a study of breast tumors, draining lymph nodes, adjacent tissues. TCRdb independently ran MiXCR on the multiplex PCR reads; one entry per CDR3 protein. This table has 30,000 to 40,000 distinct CDR3 sequences, roughly 36% appearing once. Sequences were obtained from breast tumor tissue. These receptors all stem from a female donor with breast cancer. Some clones in this sample may be carry-over from other donors' samples. The CDR3 runs from the conserved cysteine through the conserved F or W. D genes are given only for firm matches. Rows may omit the clone size; those that give it use once, few, many or a size class.

TRBJ1-6 TRBV28 many TRBD1 TGTGCCAGCTGCTCCGACAGGGGAGGGAATTCACCCCTCCACTTT CASCSDRGGNSPLHF
TRBJ1-4 TRBV5-1 many . TGCGCCAGCAGCTTGGCCGGCCAGGGTAATGAAAAACTGTTTTTT CASSLAGQGNEKLFF
TRBJ1-6 TRBV6-7 . TRBD1 TGTGCCAGCACCTTGACCGGGACAGATAATTCACCCCTCCACTTT CASTLTGTDNSPLHF
TRBJ2-3 TRBV3-1 . . TGTGCCAGCAGCCAAGTAGAAGATACGCAGTATTTT CASSQVEDTQYF
TRBJ1-2 TRBV4-1 . . TGCGCCAGCAGCCAGGGAGACCCGGCTAACTATGGCTACACCTTC CASSQGDPANYGYTF
TRBJ2-5 TRBV5-1 many . TGCGCCAGCAGCACGGTCGGAGGGCAAGAGACCCAGTACTTC CASSTVGGQETQYF
TRBJ2-1 TRBV11-3 . TRBD2 TGTGCCAGCAGCAAAAGTGGCGGGAGGGGAAATGAGCAGTTCTTC CASSKSGGRGNEQFF
TRBJ2-7 TRBV5-4 few TRBD2 TGTGCCAGCAGCTTGGCGGGACTAGCGGAGTACGAGCAGTACTTC CASSLAGLAEYEQYF
TRBJ2-3 TRBV13 medium-sized . TGTGCCAGCAGCTTACGGGTAACGGATTCAGATACGCAGTATTTT CASSLRVTDSDTQYF
TRBJ1-4 TRBV5-1 many TRBD1 TGCGCCAGCAGCCTGGACAGGGGGCCGGGTGAAAAACTGTTTTTT CASSLDRGPGEKLFF
TRBJ2-3 TRBV12-3/TRBV12-4 many . TGTGCCAGCAGTTCCTCGGGGATTACAGATACGCAGTATTTT CASSSSGITDTQYF
TRBJ1-3 TRBV12-3/TRBV12-4 many . TGTGCCAGCAGTCTGAGCTCTGGAAACACCATATATTTT CASSLSSGNTIYF
TRBJ2-7 TRBV20-1 . . TGCAGTGCTAGGAGTTACGAGCAGTACTTC CSARSYEQYF
TRBJ2-7 TRBV10-3 . . TGTGCCATCAGTGAGTCGGGGAGGCCCTACGAGCAGTACTTC CAISESGRPYEQYF
TRBJ2-3 TRBV10-1 many TRBD1 TGCGCCAGCAGCCGGGACAGCCGCACAGATACGCAGTATTTT CASSRDSRTDTQYF
TRBJ2-5 TRBV3-1 many . TGTGCCAGCAGCTCCGCAACTAGGCTTCAAGAGACCCAGTACTTC CASSSATRLQETQYF
TRBJ2-3 TRBV20-1 many . TGCAGTGCTAGGAGCACAGATACGCAGTATTTT CSARSTDTQYF
TRBJ2-3 TRBV6-2/TRBV6-3 . TRBD2 TGTGCCAGCAGCCCAGGACTAGCGGGAGTCACAGATGCGCAGTATTTT CASSPGLAGVTDAQYF
TRBJ1-5 TRBV20-1 many . TGCAGTGCCGGGGGGTCACCGATCAGGTCCAATCAGCCCCAGCATTTT CSAGGSPIRSNQPQHF
TRBJ2-1 TRBV28 few . TGTGCCAGCAGCCCCAGCTCCTACAATGAGCAGTTCTTC CASSPSSYNEQFF
TRBJ2-4 TRBV7-2 many . TGTGCCAGCAGCTTAGGGAGGTCGGACATTCAGTACTTC CASSLGRSDIQYF
TRBJ2-7 TRBV6-5 many TRBD2 TGTGCCAGCAGCGGGACTAGCGGGAAAGGTACGCAGTACTTC CASSGTSGKGTQYF
TRBJ2-1 TRBV15 many TRBD1 TGTGCCACCAGCAGAGTTTTGGGACAGGTAAACAATGAGCAGTTCTTC CATSRVLGQVNNEQFF
TRBJ1-6 TRBV12-3/TRBV12-4 many . TGTGCCAGCAGTTTAGAGGGGCGGTCACCCCTCCACTTT CASSLEGRSPLHF
TRBJ2-7 TRBV20-1 few . TGCAGTGCTAGGGGGGACACCTTATACGAGCAGTACTTC CSARGDTLYEQYF
TRBJ2-7 TRBV7-2 . TRBD2 TGTGCCAGCAGATTAGCGGGAGCCTTCTCCTACGAGCAGTACTTC CASRLAGAFSYEQYF
TRBJ2-1 TRBV5-1 many . TGCGCCAGCAGCTTGAGAACAGGACACCTTGACAATGAGCAGTTCTTC CASSLRTGHLDNEQFF
TRBJ1-5 TRBV27 many TRBD1 TGTGCCAGCAACCCGACAGGGCGGGGTCATCAGCCCCAGCATTTT CASNPTGRGHQPQHF
TRBJ2-7 TRBV12-3/TRBV12-4 . . TGTGCCAGCAGTTTGGGGCAGGGTTTTGGGCAGTACTTC CASSLGQGFGQYF
TRBJ1-5 TRBV30 . . TGTGCCTGGAGTGGAAAGGGGGGTCAGCCCCAGCATTTT CAWSGKGGQPQHF
TRBJ1-5 TRBV3-1 few TRBD1 TGTGCCAGCAGCCAAGATCGGGGACAGCAACAGCCCCAGCATTTT CASSQDRGQQQPQHF
TRBJ2-7 TRBV7-9 many . TGTGCCAGCAGCTTAGTAGCGACGGGGGGCTCCGAGCAGTACTTC CASSLVATGGSEQYF
TRBJ2-5 TRBV6-6 . TRBD2 TGTGCCACGGGACTAGCGGGAGGGCTAGAGACCCAGTACTTC CATGLAGGLETQYF
TRBJ2-1 TRBV20-1 many TRBD2 TGCAGTGCTAGTGTGGCTAGCGGGATTTCCTACAATGAGCAGTTCTTC CSASVASGISYNEQFF
TRBJ2-3 TRBV20-1 many . TGCAGTGCTAGTTCTCGCGGCGGGAATGCAGATACGCAGTATTTT CSASSRGGNADTQYF
TRBJ1-2 TRBV2 . . TGTGCCAGCAGTGAGAGGGGAATCTGTACCTTC CASSERGICTF
TRBJ1-5 TRBV7-9 many . TGTGCCAGCAGCTTCAATGGGGAAAGCAATCAGCCCCAGCATTTT CASSFNGESNQPQHF
TRBJ2-1 TRBV7-2 many . TGTGCCAGCAGCTTAGACAGGGCCTATGAGCAGTTCTTC CASSLDRAYEQFF
TRBJ2-3 TRBV6-2/TRBV6-3 few . TGTGCCAGCAGTTTGGGTAGCGGCACAGATACGCAGTATTTT CASSLGSGTDTQYF
TRBJ2-1 TRBV4-3 . . TGCGCCAGCAGCCAGGACACTAGAGCAAATGAGCAGTTCTTC CASSQDTRANEQFF
TRBJ2-1 TRBV14 many . TGTGCCAGCAGCAAAGGGCTGACCGAGCAGTTCTTC CASSKGLTEQFF
TRBJ2-7 TRBV9 many . TGTGCCAGCAGTGAACTAGCCGAGCCCCACGAGCAGTACTTC CASSELAEPHEQYF
TRBJ2-7 TRBV24-1 medium-sized . TGTGCCACCAGTGACAGCGGACGGAAAGAGCAGTACTTC CATSDSGRKEQYF
TRBJ1-5 TRBV20-1 many . TGCAGTGCTAGAGGACAGAGAAATCAGCCCCAGCATTTT CSARGQRNQPQHF
TRBJ2-7 TRBV2 medium-sized TRBD1 TGTGCCAGCAGTAGGGACAGGGGGTCTAGCCGTCGGGGAGAGCAGTACTTC CASSRDRGSSRRGEQYF
TRBJ1-3 TRBV6-6 many TRBD1 TGTGCCGCCGGGACAGCTGGAAACACCATATATTTT CAAGTAGNTIYF
TRBJ1-4 TRBV27 few . TGTGCCAGCAGTTTGTTGGGCCTGTCTAATGAAAAACTGTTTTTT CASSLLGLSNEKLFF
TRBJ2-2 TRBV3-1 . TRBD1 TGTGCCAGCAGCCACTACAGGGGAATGGACACCGGGGAGCTGTTTTTT CASSHYRGMDTGELFF
TRBJ1-6 TRBV7-2 few . TGTGCCAGCAGCTTGGCGTCACATAGTAATTCACCCCTCCACTTT CASSLASHSNSPLHF
TRBJ2-7 TRBV25-1 many . TGTGCCAGCAGTGAATCTAATATCTACGAGCAGTACTTC CASSESNIYEQYF
TRBJ1-2 TRBV5-8 many . TGTGCCAGCAGCTTGATGGGGCGCCCACATGGCTACACCTTC CASSLMGRPHGYTF
TRBJ2-1 TRBV13 . . TGTGCCAGCAGCTTAGATACGGGGTGGGAGCAGTTCTTC CASSLDTGWEQFF
TRBJ2-5 TRBV3-1 . . TGTGCCAGCAGCCCAAGAACACAGACCCAGTACTTC CASSPRTQTQYF
TRBJ2-2 TRBV15 many TRBD1 TGTGCCACCAGCACGACAAAGTGGGACAGGGGGCATAGCGGGGAGCTGTTTTTT CATSTTKWDRGHSGELFF
TRBJ2-1 TRBV7-3 many TRBD1 TGTGCCAGCAGCCCCGGACAGGCAAACTACAATGAGCAGTTCTTC CASSPGQANYNEQFF
TRBJ2-7 TRBV24-1 . . TGTGCCACCAGTGATGAGGGGAGGAGCGAGCAGTACTTC CATSDEGRSEQYF
TRBJ2-7 TRBV5-1 many TRBD2 TGCGCCAGCAGCACTGTGAGCGGGAGGGACGAGCAGTACTTC CASSTVSGRDEQYF
TRBJ2-7 TRBV20-1 many TRBD1 TGCAGTGCTAGAGAGGAACGGGACAGGGCTGATAGTCTGGCCAGTTCGTCCTACGAGCAGTACTTC CSAREERDRADSLASSSYEQYF
TRBJ2-7 TRBV6-1 many TRBD2 TGTGCCAGCAGTGACGGGGGGGGTTACGAGCAGTACTTC CASSDGGGYEQYF
TRBJ2-7 TRBV12-3/TRBV12-4 . . TGTGCCAGCAGTGTCACGGGTCTTTACGAGCAGTACTTC CASSVTGLYEQYF